This T cell receptor (beta chain) appears in the sequencing data of a study of blood T cell repertoires in COVID-19. Across the study: Donors in the United States, Italy and Spain gave samples during acute or convalescent COVID-19. From T cells, B-cell-depleted T cells, or PBMCs came the material, which was cDNA or gDNA.

The table came from immunoSEQ multiplex PCR; TCRdb's copy has only in-frame clones and leaves some out. This repertoire shows about 46,000 clones, approximately 85% found once; its top ten account for about 15%. The TCR comes from a human donor in a cohort sampled during active COVID-19. The donor label of this sample is uncertain. The sequenced sample was peripheral blood.

CDR3 loop: CSSTGGWGTEAFF. The CDR3 bases are TGCAGCTCTACAGGGGGCTGGGGCACTGAAGCTTTCTTT. The chain combines TRBV29-1 with TRBJ1-1; 9 bases align to TRBD1. The CDR3 length is 13 residues. J gave up 4 bases and V 8 bases, and 8 bases lay outside the gene matches. CDR1 is SQVTM and CDR2 is ANQGSEA in the germline V gene.